The 4 T cell receptor beta chains below come from one sample, sequenced in a study of T cells in narcolepsy. Clones were sequenced by immunoSEQ multiplex PCR, and TCRdb holds only the in-frame ones, with some missing. The data show approximately 31,000 clones, under 85% seen once. Sequencing used CD45RA- memory CD4+ T cells from PBMCs. The receptors stem from a human donor with narcolepsy.

The chain employs TRBV28 and TRBJ1-2; no clear D gene. The CDR3 is 10 residues long. Germline CDR1 and CDR2: MDHEN and SYDVKM. Trimming pared 6 bases from V and 8 bases from J, leaving 7 bases between. In nucleotides, the CDR3 is TGTGCCAGCAGAAGCTACGGCTACACCTTC. Translated, it gives CASRSYGYTF.

The V and J genes are TRBV5-1 and TRBJ2-7; 8 bases agree with TRBD1. This CDR3 spans 17 amino acids. The germline V gene encodes CDR1 SGHRS and CDR2 YFSETQ. Germline trimming cut 0 bases from V and 1 base from J; bases unmatched to any gene: 9. This CDR3 is CASSLGLQDRASYEQYF. DNA of the CDR3: TGCGCCAGCAGCTTGGGCCTTCAGGACAGGGCGTCCTACGAGCAGTACTTC.

This chain joins TRBV7-9 and TRBJ1-1; no clear D gene. V was shortened by 0 bases and J by 4 bases, with 12 bases between the two germline ends. The CDR3 is 15 amino acids. CDR1 SEHNR and CDR2 FQNEAQ come from the germline V gene (reference sequence). The CDR3 sequence is CASSLALGRATEAFF. The CDR3 DNA reads TGTGCCAGCAGCTTAGCGTTAGGGAGGGCCACTGAAGCTTTCTTT.

The chain joins TRBV18 to TRBJ2-5, with 13 bases fitting TRBD2. CDR1 KGHSH and CDR2 LQKENI come from the germline V gene. J gave up 1 base and V 2 bases, and 4 bases lay outside the gene matches. CDR3 length: 17 amino acids. The chain's CDR3 is CASSPRGTSGAQETQYF. CDR3 nucleotide sequence: TGTGCCAGCTCACCAAGGGGGACTAGCGGGGCCCAAGAGACCCAGTACTTC.